This T cell receptor beta chain was identified during a study of cytomegalovirus exposure and HLA in healthy donors. Overall study results and limits: With high specificity and sensitivity, the classifier reportedly diagnosed cytomegalovirus status. There were some public TCRs occurring in many donors, but most TCR sequences were rare.

Trimming pared 6 bases from V and 9 bases from J, leaving 20 bases between. Germline V lookup: CDR1 MDHEN, CDR2 SYDVKM. CDR3 length: 14 amino acids. The method was immunoSEQ multiplex PCR; TCRdb's version includes in-frame clones alone and lacks a portion of them. Of approximately 280,000 clones listed, 85% to 90% are singletons. Note on this clone: Its antigen remains unidentified.

This receptor was obtained from a woman under 30 in good health and CMV-seronegative. The chain recombines TRBV28 with TRBJ1-2; D remains unclear. The sequencing sample was made of PBMCs. The DNA for the CDR3 is TGTGCCAGCAGCCTAGGGTCGCCCGGGAGGAGCTACACCTTC. This translates into CASSLGSPGRSYTF.